Included here is one TCR beta chain sequence, with context. Its target is not known. The sample is drawn from a study of CD8+ T cells in alopecia areata. Whole-study results and caveats: During tofacitinib treatment, many expanded lesional clones remained in scalp and blood. Lesional scalp exceeded normal scalp in clonality, especially in alopecia totalis/universalis.

Isolated RNA was reverse transcribed into cDNA used as the sequencing template. Clones were sequenced by immunoSEQ multiplex PCR, and TCRdb holds only the in-frame ones, with some missing. The table includes roughly 76,000 clones, around 29% detected once. Treatment defined: oral pan-JAK inhibitor, 5-10 mg twice daily. The CDR3 has 16 residues. The V gene lost 8 bases and the J gene lost 5 bases, with 25 bases spanning the gap. In germline, CDR1 is SEHNR, CDR2 FQNEAQ (reference sequence). This sample comprised CD8+ T cells sorted from blood, obtained at week 4, from a patient treated with tofacitinib. The rearrangement joins TRBV7-9 to TRBJ2-7; D might be TRBD1 (6 bases). This TCR was recovered from a human donor with alopecia areata. CDR3 protein: CASAPGLGRGKDEQYF. The DNA for the CDR3 is TGTGCCAGCGCCCCAGGCCTAGGCAGGGGAAAGGACGAGCAGTACTTC.